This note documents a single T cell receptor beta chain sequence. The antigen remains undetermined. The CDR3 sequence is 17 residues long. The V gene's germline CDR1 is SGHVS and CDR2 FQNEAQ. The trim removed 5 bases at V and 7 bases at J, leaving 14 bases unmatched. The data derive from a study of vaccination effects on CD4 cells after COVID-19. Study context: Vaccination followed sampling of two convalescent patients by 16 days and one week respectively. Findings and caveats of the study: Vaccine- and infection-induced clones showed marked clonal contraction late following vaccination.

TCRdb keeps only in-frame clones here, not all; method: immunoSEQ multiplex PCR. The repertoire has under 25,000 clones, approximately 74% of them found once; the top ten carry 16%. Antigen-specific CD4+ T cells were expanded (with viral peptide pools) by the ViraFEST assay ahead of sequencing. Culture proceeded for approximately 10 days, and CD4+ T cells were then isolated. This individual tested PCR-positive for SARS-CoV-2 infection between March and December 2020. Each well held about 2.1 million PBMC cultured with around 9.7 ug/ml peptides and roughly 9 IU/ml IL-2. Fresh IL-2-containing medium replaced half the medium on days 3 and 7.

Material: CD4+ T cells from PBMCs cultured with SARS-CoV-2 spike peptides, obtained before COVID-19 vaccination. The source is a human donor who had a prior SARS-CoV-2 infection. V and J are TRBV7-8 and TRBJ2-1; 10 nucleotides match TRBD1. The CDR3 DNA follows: TGTGCCAGCAGCCCAAGGAGATGGGGACAGGGGCCAAATGAGCAGTTCTTC. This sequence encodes CASSPRRWGQGPNEQFF.